A selection of T cell receptor beta chains follows, all from one sample in a study of blood T cell repertoires in COVID-19. This table comes from immunoSEQ multiplex PCR, and its TCRdb copy is limited to in-frame clones, with some not included. The sample contains 95,000 to 100,000 clones, around 94% of which appear only once. Sequencing used peripheral blood. Receptors originate from a man aged 50 or older with active COVID-19. The CDR3 runs from the conserved cysteine through the conserved F or W. Fields, in order: J gene, D gene, clone size, V gene, CDR3 DNA, CDR3 protein. D genes are given only for firm matches. Where a row states a size, it is once, few, many or the class of an expanded clone; other rows omit it.

j_gene: TRBJ2-1; d_gene: TRBD1; abundance: .; v_gene: TRBV5-8; CDR3nt: TGTGCCAGCAGCCTCACAGGGGCTAAATCCTACAATGAGCAGTTCTTC; CDR3aa: CASSLTGAKSYNEQFF
j_gene: TRBJ1-2; d_gene: .; abundance: .; v_gene: TRBV30; CDR3nt: TGTGCCTGGGGTCAGGCGAAGGGAGAGGTGAACTATGGCTACACCTTC; CDR3aa: CAWGQAKGEVNYGYTF
j_gene: TRBJ2-3; d_gene: TRBD1; abundance: .; v_gene: TRBV11-3; CDR3nt: TGTGCCAGCAGCTTGGGCCAGGGGGCCAGCACAGATACGCAGTATTTT; CDR3aa: CASSLGQGASTDTQYF
j_gene: TRBJ2-1; d_gene: TRBD2; abundance: .; v_gene: TRBV2; CDR3nt: TGTGCCAGCAGTGAAGCCCCTAGCGGGATCCGGGTCTTC; CDR3aa: CASSEAPSGIRVF
j_gene: TRBJ1-1; d_gene: .; abundance: .; v_gene: TRBV19; CDR3nt: TGTGCCAGTTCGAACTCCAAGAACACTGAAGCTTTCTTT; CDR3aa: CASSNSKNTEAFF
j_gene: TRBJ1-1; d_gene: .; abundance: .; v_gene: TRBV3-1/TRBV3-2; CDR3nt: TGTGCCAGCAGCCAAGATCGGAGGGGCCTGAACACTGAAGCTTTCTTT; CDR3aa: CASSQDRRGLNTEAFF
j_gene: TRBJ1-5; d_gene: TRBD1; abundance: .; v_gene: TRBV19; CDR3nt: TGTGCCAGTAGTAAAGGGGACAGGGACTGGCCCCAGCATTTT; CDR3aa: CASSKGDRDWPQHF
j_gene: TRBJ2-7; d_gene: .; abundance: few; v_gene: TRBV18; CDR3nt: TGTGCCAGCTCACCACCGATTGCAGGGTCCTACGAGCAGTACTTC; CDR3aa: CASSPPIAGSYEQYF
j_gene: TRBJ2-1; d_gene: .; abundance: .; v_gene: TRBV2; CDR3nt: TGTGCCAGCAGCGGGAGCTCCTACAATGAGCAGTTCTTC; CDR3aa: CASSGSSYNEQFF
j_gene: TRBJ1-1; d_gene: TRBD1; abundance: .; v_gene: TRBV6-5; CDR3nt: TGTGCCAGCAGAGGACAGGTAGGGACTGAAGCTTTCTTT; CDR3aa: CASRGQVGTEAFF
j_gene: TRBJ2-5; d_gene: TRBD1; abundance: .; v_gene: TRBV5-4; CDR3nt: TGTGCCAGCAGCGGACGGACAGGGCGAGCAGAGACCCAGTACTTC; CDR3aa: CASSGRTGRAETQYF
j_gene: TRBJ2-3; d_gene: .; abundance: .; v_gene: TRBV19; CDR3nt: TGTGCCAGTAAAGCGGCCTCCTCGGGAGATACGCAGTATTTT; CDR3aa: CASKAASSGDTQYF
j_gene: TRBJ2-2; d_gene: .; abundance: once; v_gene: TRBV24-1; CDR3nt: TGTGCCACCAGTGACTGGGGGGACACCGGGGAGCTGTTTTTT; CDR3aa: CATSDWGDTGELFF
j_gene: TRBJ2-7; d_gene: .; abundance: .; v_gene: TRBV10-2; CDR3nt: TGCGCCAGCAGCAATACAGTCTACGAGCAGTACTTC; CDR3aa: CASSNTVYEQYF
j_gene: TRBJ2-7; d_gene: TRBD2; abundance: .; v_gene: TRBV28; CDR3nt: TGTGCCAGCAGTCTCCCCGGGACTAGTCTCAACGAGCAGTACTTC; CDR3aa: CASSLPGTSLNEQYF
j_gene: TRBJ2-1; d_gene: TRBD1; abundance: .; v_gene: TRBV11-2; CDR3nt: TGTGCCAGCAGCTTAAGGGACAGTCGCGCCAATGAGCAGTTCTTC; CDR3aa: CASSLRDSRANEQFF
j_gene: TRBJ2-2; d_gene: .; abundance: .; v_gene: TRBV6-5; CDR3nt: TGTGCCAGCAGAGGGCAGGGACAACTCGGGGAGCTGTTTTTT; CDR3aa: CASRGQGQLGELFF
j_gene: TRBJ2-3; d_gene: .; abundance: once; v_gene: TRBV24-1; CDR3nt: TGTGCCACCAGTCCGGGACTTCTGAGCACAGATACGCAGTATTTT; CDR3aa: CATSPGLLSTDTQYF
j_gene: TRBJ1-5; d_gene: TRBD1; abundance: once; v_gene: TRBV28; CDR3nt: TGTGCCAGCAGCTATGGGACAGTAGGTCAGCCCCAGCATTTT; CDR3aa: CASSYGTVGQPQHF
j_gene: TRBJ2-5; d_gene: .; abundance: .; v_gene: TRBV30; CDR3nt: TGTGCCTGGAGTGGACAGCCCCAAGAGACCCAGTACTTC; CDR3aa: CAWSGQPQETQYF
j_gene: TRBJ2-2; d_gene: .; abundance: .; v_gene: TRBV2; CDR3nt: TGTGCCAGCGACCCGGTGGGCCCCGCGAACACCGGGGAGCTGTTTTTT; CDR3aa: CASDPVGPANTGELFF
j_gene: TRBJ2-1; d_gene: .; abundance: .; v_gene: TRBV29-1; CDR3nt: TGCAGCGTTCTTGGGTCGCGGGACTCCAACAATGAGCAGTTCTTC; CDR3aa: CSVLGSRDSNNEQFF
j_gene: TRBJ1-5; d_gene: .; abundance: .; v_gene: TRBV21-1; CDR3nt: TGTGCCAGCACCGAAACAGGGGGAGCCCATCAGCCCCAGCATTTT; CDR3aa: CASTETGGAHQPQHF
j_gene: TRBJ2-1; d_gene: TRBD2; abundance: .; v_gene: TRBV7-2; CDR3nt: TGTGCCAGCAGCGTCGCACTAGCGGGAAGCGAGCAGTTCTTC; CDR3aa: CASSVALAGSEQFF
j_gene: TRBJ1-1; d_gene: .; abundance: once; v_gene: TRBV6-2/TRBV6-3; CDR3nt: TGTGCCAGCAGTCTGGGCATGAACACTGAAGCTTTCTTT; CDR3aa: CASSLGMNTEAFF
j_gene: TRBJ2-7; d_gene: .; abundance: .; v_gene: TRBV10-3; CDR3nt: TGTGCCATCACGGGGGGACCCGGGACAGGTGTTGTTGAGCAGTACTTC; CDR3aa: CAITGGPGTGVVEQYF
j_gene: TRBJ1-5; d_gene: .; abundance: .; v_gene: TRBV7-8; CDR3nt: TGTGCCAGCAGCCTCTATCAGGCAAATAGCAATCAGCCCCAGCATTTT; CDR3aa: CASSLYQANSNQPQHF
j_gene: TRBJ1-6; d_gene: TRBD1; abundance: .; v_gene: TRBV10-3; CDR3nt: TGTGCCATCGGAGATAGGGACAGTAGTTCACCCCTCCACTTT; CDR3aa: CAIGDRDSSSPLHF
j_gene: TRBJ2-5; d_gene: TRBD1; abundance: .; v_gene: TRBV28; CDR3nt: TGTGCCAGCAGAACAGGGGGCGCAGGAGAGACCCAGTACTTC; CDR3aa: CASRTGGAGETQYF
j_gene: TRBJ2-3; d_gene: TRBD2; abundance: .; v_gene: TRBV5-1; CDR3nt: TGCGCCAGCAGCTTGGTACTAGCGGGAGGATCCGGGGATACGCAGTATTTT; CDR3aa: CASSLVLAGGSGDTQYF
j_gene: TRBJ2-1; d_gene: TRBD2; abundance: .; v_gene: TRBV25-1; CDR3nt: TGTGCCAGCAGTGAATCCGGGGGGGGTGAGCAGTTCTTC; CDR3aa: CASSESGGGEQFF
j_gene: TRBJ2-5; d_gene: TRBD2; abundance: .; v_gene: TRBV5-1; CDR3nt: TGCGCCAGCAGCCTGTCCGGGACTAGCGGGATAGAGACCCAGTACTTC; CDR3aa: CASSLSGTSGIETQYF
j_gene: TRBJ2-1; d_gene: TRBD2; abundance: once; v_gene: TRBV10-3; CDR3nt: TGTGCCATCAGTGAGTACGCGGGAGCGGGTGAGCAGTTCTTC; CDR3aa: CAISEYAGAGEQFF
j_gene: TRBJ2-1; d_gene: TRBD2; abundance: .; v_gene: TRBV7-8; CDR3nt: TGTGCCAGCAGGAGACTAGCGGGGGGTCGGGTTGATGAGCAGTTCTTC; CDR3aa: CASRRLAGGRVDEQFF
j_gene: TRBJ1-4; d_gene: TRBD1; abundance: once; v_gene: TRBV30; CDR3nt: TGTGCCTGGAGTGTCGACAGGGCGTTGAATGAAAAACTGTTTTTT; CDR3aa: CAWSVDRALNEKLFF
j_gene: TRBJ1-1; d_gene: TRBD1; abundance: .; v_gene: TRBV3-1/TRBV3-2; CDR3nt: TGTGCCAGCAGCCAAGCAGGGGGCCGGGGTTTGAACACTGAAGCTTTCTTT; CDR3aa: CASSQAGGRGLNTEAFF
j_gene: TRBJ2-3; d_gene: TRBD2; abundance: once; v_gene: TRBV4-1; CDR3nt: TGCGCCAGCAGCCATTCGACTAGCGGGAGGATCACAGATACGCAGTATTTT; CDR3aa: CASSHSTSGRITDTQYF
j_gene: TRBJ1-1; d_gene: .; abundance: .; v_gene: TRBV10-1; CDR3nt: TGCGCCAGCAGTGAGGCCCGTGACAAGGTACAGAACACTGAAGCTTTCTTT; CDR3aa: CASSEARDKVQNTEAFF
j_gene: TRBJ2-2; d_gene: .; abundance: .; v_gene: TRBV2; CDR3nt: TGTGCCAGCAGTGAAACGGGAGCGAACACCGGGGAGCTGTTTTTT; CDR3aa: CASSETGANTGELFF
j_gene: TRBJ2-7; d_gene: .; abundance: .; v_gene: TRBV3-1/TRBV3-2; CDR3nt: TGTGCCAGCAGCCAAAGGCCCGAGGCGCCCTACGAGCAGTACTTC; CDR3aa: CASSQRPEAPYEQYF
j_gene: TRBJ2-1; d_gene: .; abundance: .; v_gene: TRBV16; CDR3nt: TGTGCCAGCAGCCAGGTGGGAGAGGGCAATGAGCAGTTCTTC; CDR3aa: CASSQVGEGNEQFF